This T cell receptor beta chain was identified in a study of shared clonotypes between healthy human individuals. Researchers partitioned CD4+ cells into CD45RA+ naive and CD45RA-negative memory subsets. Study-wide findings and caveats: The naive CD4 repertoires of several donors were compared, and about 5% of clonotypes were shared. Rarefaction showed that sequencing of sorted subsets was incomplete (despite large depth). Relative to their counterparts shared across all four donors, non-shared clonotypes exhibited diminished generation probabilities.

For this clone: Its antigen is currently unknown.

TCRdb's table, derived via immunoSEQ multiplex PCR, lists solely in-frame clones and lacks some. The sample has roughly 1.4 million clones, 98% to 99% seen once; the top ten hold roughly 0.36%. CDR3 length: 18 residues. CDR1 KGHSH and CDR2 LQKENI come from the germline V gene. Unmatched junction bases numbered 16, after V lost 4 bases and J lost 4 bases. The sequence came from a man aged 30 to 39 in good health. The chain has TRBV18 and TRBJ2-1; TRBD1 aligns across 7 bases. Specimen: naive CD4+ T cells sorted from blood. Stated subset: CD45RA+ positively selected. This CDR3 is CASSLYELRDSTYNEQFF. DNA for the CDR3: TGTGCCAGCTCACTCTATGAACTCCGGGACAGTACTTACAATGAGCAGTTCTTC.